This TCR beta chain was sequenced in a study of PD-1 blockade in classical Hodgkin lymphoma (dated by TCRdb to between 2020 and 2021). Broadly, across the study: Nivolumab dosing was 3 mg/kg intravenously every 2 weeks, continuing until either disease progression or unacceptable toxicity. A peripheral blood immune signature of response to PD-1 blockade in classical Hodgkin lymphoma was defined using TCR beta sequencing and CyTOF.

On this clone itself: What antigen it recognizes has not been identified. There are no base qualities to consult, and no much larger clone falls within one base.

Genomic DNA was isolated using the Qiagen DNeasy kit from unsorted PBMCs as well as from negatively selected CD4+ and CD8+ fractions. Amplification of TCR beta CDR3 regions was done by immunoSEQ multiplex PCR with primers that anneal to V and J segments. Amplification bias was minimized using a synthetic immune receptor repertoire, and residual bias was removed computationally after sequencing. In the authors' own workflow: Repertoire diversity was quantified as the Shannon entropy index using custom Python scripts. Unsorted, CD4+ and CD8+ repertoires were examined separately, except in combined analyses, for which CD4+ and CD8+ sequences were merged in silico. Clonal expansion was defined as at least a 2-fold frequency increase after treatment relative to C1D1, with a pseudocount of 0.5 for undetected baseline clones. Singleton clones were defined as clones with 0 or 1 copy at C1D1, and non-singleton clones were defined as clones with 2 or more copies. Clones expanded in unsorted samples were annotated as CD4+, CD8+ or unknown by matching protein sequences in sorted samples from the same patient. Wilcoxon tests were applied to paired samples to test diversity changes from C1D1 to C4D1. As stored in TCRdb, this immuneACCESS dataset retains in-frame rearrangements with V and J assigned. A fraction of the clones does not appear; measured against another copy, unresolved V genes explain less than half of the discrepancy, and the remainder lacks a known reason. V and J calls and clone size follow that table, whereas D and trimming were derived from the DNA. The sample includes approximately 41,000 clones, with over 75% observed a single time. The ten most abundant clones make up roughly an eighth of the sample.

There are 16 amino acids in the CDR3, from cysteine to phenylalanine inclusive. Just CDR3 DNA is preserved here, 48 bases in frame from base 1. The germline V gene (reference sequence) supplies CDR1 LNHDA and CDR2 SQIVND. The junction shows trimming of 1 base on V and 4 bases on J, and the gene matches do not reach 5 bases of it. What the time point label conveys for this sample: cycle 1 day 1 (C1D1), immediately before nivolumab initiation. All trial patients had relapsed after autologous stem cell transplantation, with cohorts A, B and C differing in prior brentuximab vedotin exposure. The trial cohort included 50 or so patients with relapsed/refractory classical Hodgkin lymphoma, and each patient had a best overall response of complete response, partial response or progressive disease. In the multi-cohort phase II CheckMate 205 trial, trial patients received single-agent nivolumab. Best overall response was determined by an independent review committee according to the 2007 International Working Group response criteria. Trial PBMCs were collected immediately before nivolumab initiation (C1D1) and during therapy at cycle 2 day 1 and cycle 4 day 1. Peripheral blood was collected in 8 mL Vacutainer Cell Preparation Tubes, from which PBMCs were isolated by centrifugation and then cryopreserved.

What the study reported, not specific to this receptor: By C4D1, a significant rise was seen in CD4+ TCR diversity but not in CD8+ TCR diversity (p=0.0027 vs p=0.16), and the rise was most apparent among complete responders (p=0.02). Lower diversity was seen in patients whose nivolumab began less than 1 year after ASCT, and these patients were left out of later analyses so that immune reconstitution would not confound the results. Only a single clinical trial cohort was studied, and what caused the repertoire differences, possibly disease activity or prior therapy, remained undefined. Baseline TCR diversity was reported to be lower in newly diagnosed patients than in healthy donors, and even lower in relapsed/refractory patients. Baseline diversity similar to that of newly diagnosed patients was observed in trial patients achieving complete response, whereas significantly lower diversity was observed in partial responders and progressors.

The specimen comprised peripheral blood mononuclear cells (PBMCs), sampled at baseline. The TCR sequence derives from a human donor with classical Hodgkin lymphoma. The chain is encoded by TRBV19 joined to TRBJ2-5, with 11 bases matching TRBD2. CDR3 protein: CASSIGSGGAGETQYF. The DNA sequence is given as TGTGCCAGTAGTATAGGTAGCGGGGGGGCAGGAGAGACCCAGTACTTC.